These 16 T cell receptor beta chains were sequenced from one sample in a study of CD8 T cells in ankylosing spondylitis. Notes on the study in general: Among TCR beta sequences, a motif of fewer than 10 highly homologous variants appeared characteristic of ankylosing spondylitis blood.

TCRdb reprocessed the 5' RACE reads via MiXCR and lists one record per CDR3 protein. The repertoire includes around 480,000 distinct CDR3 sequences, 17% of them detected once, and approximately 0.93% sits in the top ten. No cognate antigen is known for these TCRs. Sequenced sample: blood, either unsorted or a sorted T cell fraction (not recorded which). These receptors were taken from a male donor with ankylosing spondylitis.

To note about this clonotype: A much more abundant neighbour one base away suggests this may be a read error. The CDR3 loop is CASSLSLGGRRYNKQFF. The CDR3 bases are TGTGCCAGCAGCTTAAGTTTAGGAGGGAGACGCTACAATAAGCAGTTCTTC. The V call is TRBV7-2, the J call TRBJ2-1, with a possible D match to TRBD2 (6 bases). The CDR3 loop spans 17 amino acids. Per germline, CDR1 SGHTA and CDR2 FQGNSA.

In its sample, this clonotype was seen a few times. The rearrangement links TRBV9 to TRBJ1-3; 7 positions match TRBD1. The CDR3 runs 14 residues. Germline V CDR1 and CDR2: SGDLS, YYNGEE. After removal of 4 bases from V and 0 bases from J, the junction contained 1 base not matched to a gene. The CDR3 protein is CASSTGASGNTIYF. Here the CDR3 DNA reads TGTGCCAGCAGCACAGGGGCCTCTGGAAACACCATATATTTT.

The table lists this clonotype with a few counts. This chain uses TRBV3-1 with TRBJ1-3; D remains unclear. V shed 1 base and J shed 0 bases, with 7 bases lying between them. The CDR3 totals 15 residues. Germline CDR1 is LGHDT and CDR2 is YNNKEL (reference sequence). The CDR3 region has the DNA TGTGCCAGCAGCCAAGCACAGATCTCTGGAAACACCATATATTTT. This translates into CASSQAQISGNTIYF.

This sequence joins TRBV7-2 and TRBJ2-7; D ambiguous. Per germline, CDR1 SGHTA and CDR2 FQGNSA. The V end lost 0 bases, the J end lost 4 bases, and 13 bases lay between the germline ends. The CDR3 sequence is 15 residues long. The CDR3 nucleotides read TGTGCCAGCAGCTTAGCGATCGACTCGGCTTACGAGCAGTACTTC. This sequence encodes CASSLAIDSAYEQYF.

This clonotype has ten or more counts. J is TRBJ1-1 and V is TRBV20-1; 10 nucleotides agree with TRBD1. Looked up from germline, CDR1 is DFQATT and CDR2 is SNEGSKA (reference sequence). V was clipped by 1 base and J by 0 bases; unmatched bases: 5. CDR3 length: 16 residues. The CDR3: CSARGGTGVMNTEAFF. The CDR3, as DNA: TGCAGTGCTAGAGGAGGGACAGGGGTAATGAACACTGAAGCTTTCTTT.

The V call is TRBV29-1, the J call TRBJ2-3; 9 bases fit TRBD2. Trimming removed 5 bases from V and 0 bases from J; junction bases left unmatched: 3. There are 14 residues in the CDR3. From germline, CDR1 is SQVTM and CDR2 ANQGSEA. CDR3 in amino acids: CSVMRGGSTDTQYF. The DNA for the CDR3 is TGCAGCGTTATGCGGGGGGGTAGCACAGATACGCAGTATTTT.

The sample holds a few counts of this clonotype. This chain joins TRBV9 and TRBJ2-3; D unclear. The CDR3 is made up of 14 amino acids. V gave up 1 base and J gave up 6 bases, with 12 bases separating them. In germline, CDR1 is SGDLS, CDR2 YYNGEE. CDR3 protein: CASSVFGPRDTQYF. The CDR3 DNA is TGTGCCAGCAGCGTATTTGGGCCGAGGGATACGCAGTATTTT.

The V and J genes are TRBV9 and TRBJ2-2; D call uncertain. The V end lost 0 bases, the J end lost 0 bases, and 9 bases lay between the germline ends. The germline V gene has CDR1 SGDLS and CDR2 YYNGEE. The CDR3 is made up of 16 amino acids. This CDR3 is CASSVVGVTNTGELFF. CDR3 coding DNA: TGTGCCAGCAGCGTAGTAGGTGTTACGAACACCGGGGAGCTGTTTTTT. The full variable domain, rest sourced from reference TRBV9 and TRBJ2-2, is DSGVTQTPKHLITATGQRVTLRCSPRSGDLSVYWYQQSLDQGLQFLIQYYNGEERAKGNILERFSAQQFPDLHSELNLSSLELGDSALYFCASSVVGVTNTGELFFGEGSRLTVL.

This clonotype was found a few times. The chain recombines TRBV12-3 or TRBV12-4 with TRBJ2-5; 12 bases line up with TRBD2. There are 17 residues in the CDR3. After removal of 6 bases from V and 5 bases from J, the junction contained 13 bases not matched to a gene. The CDR3 reads CASSRRTSGIGMETQYF. The CDR3, as DNA: TGTGCCAGCAGCCGCCGGACTAGCGGGATAGGAATGGAGACCCAGTACTTC.

The chain carries TRBV7-2 and TRBJ2-7, with 8 bases identical to TRBD1. The CDR3 is 13 amino acids. Germline CDR1 is SGHTA and CDR2 is FQGNSA. Trimming took 7 bases from V and 8 from J; bases not matched to a gene: 10. CDR3 residues: CASNYRQGLKQYF. The CDR3 region has the DNA TGTGCCAGCAACTACAGACAGGGGCTCAAGCAGTACTTC.

This clonotype was detected only a few times. V and J are TRBV2 and TRBJ2-1; D is possibly TRBD2 (7 bases). The CDR3 runs to 13 residues. From germline, CDR1 is SNHLY and CDR2 FYNNEI. V shed 6 bases and J shed 4 bases, with 10 bases lying between them. The CDR3 sequence: CASRAGAYNEQFF. The CDR3 nucleotides read TGTGCCAGCAGGGCGGGGGCTTACAATGAGCAGTTCTTC.

This chain joins TRBV7-2 and TRBJ1-1; D is ambiguous. The CDR3 has 16 residues. V was clipped by 2 bases and J by 0 bases, with 13 bases between them. Germline values: CDR1 SGHTA, CDR2 FQGNSA. In nucleotides, the CDR3 is TGTGCCAGCAGCTTACAAGCCGCTCCTGTGAACACTGAAGCTTTCTTT. Translated: CASSLQAAPVNTEAFF.

The V gene is TRBV12-3 or TRBV12-4, the J gene TRBJ2-3, with 14 bases identical to TRBD2. This CDR3 has 16 amino acids. J gave up 7 bases and V 4 bases, and 7 bases lay outside the gene matches. The CDR3 nucleotides are TGTGCCAGCAGTTCCCCCGGACTAGCGGGAGGAAATACGCAGTATTTT. Translation gives CASSSPGLAGGNTQYF.

This chain uses TRBV10-2 with TRBJ2-7, with D possibly matching TRBD2 (6 bases). Germline CDR1 and CDR2: WSHSY and SAAADI. V was shortened by 11 bases and J by 3 bases, with 17 bases between the two germline ends. This CDR3 comprises 13 residues. The CDR3 reads CACSAGLNYEQYF. As DNA, the CDR3 is TGCGCCTGCTCAGCGGGCCTCAACTACGAGCAGTACTTC.

In this sample, this clonotype turned up a few times. The chain is built from TRBV2 and TRBJ2-7, with 7 bases fitting TRBD1. CDR1 is SNHLY and CDR2 is FYNNEI in the germline V gene. The CDR3 has 12 amino acids. The V and J ends lost 7 bases and 3 bases, in that order; junction bases with no gene match: 3. This CDR3 is CASTRDSYEQYF. The CDR3 DNA is TGTGCCAGCACCCGGGACAGCTACGAGCAGTACTTC.

The chain recombines TRBV7-9 with TRBJ2-3; D call uncertain. CDR1 SEHNR and CDR2 FQNEAQ come from the germline V gene (reference sequence). The V end lost 1 base, the J end lost 5 bases, and 13 bases lay between the germline ends. The CDR3 is made up of 15 amino acids. CDR3 amino acids: CASSLVSVDGDTQYF. Here the CDR3 DNA reads TGTGCCAGCAGCTTAGTCTCAGTGGACGGAGATACGCAGTATTTT.